This T cell receptor beta chain emerged from a study of shared clonotypes between healthy human individuals. Study-wide context: Ranging from 18 to 49 in age, donors were two women and a few men. Findings and limits, study-wide: Relative to their counterparts shared across all four donors, non-shared clonotypes exhibited diminished generation probabilities.

Donors comprised healthy HIV-negative adults lacking recent acute infections or vaccinations. Sequencing was performed with immunoSEQ multiplex PCR; in TCRdb, only in-frame clones are kept and a portion is missing. The repertoire includes 600,000 to 800,000 clones, just under 75% of them detected once, and roughly 1.8% sits in the top ten. About this clone: Its antigen is as yet unknown.

Germline V gene data show CDR1 as SGHRS and CDR2 as YFSETQ. The CDR3 contains 13 residues. V dropped 1 base and J dropped 8; count of bases not matched to a gene: 5. This chain uses TRBV5-1 with TRBJ1-2; 7 nucleotides match TRBD1. Sequencing was carried out using memory CD4+ T cells sorted from blood. Subset: CD45RA-negative fraction. The sequence was obtained from a woman younger than 45 in good health. CDR3 region: CASSLTGAGGYTF. DNA of the CDR3: TGCGCCAGCAGCTTGACAGGGGCGGGAGGCTACACCTTC.